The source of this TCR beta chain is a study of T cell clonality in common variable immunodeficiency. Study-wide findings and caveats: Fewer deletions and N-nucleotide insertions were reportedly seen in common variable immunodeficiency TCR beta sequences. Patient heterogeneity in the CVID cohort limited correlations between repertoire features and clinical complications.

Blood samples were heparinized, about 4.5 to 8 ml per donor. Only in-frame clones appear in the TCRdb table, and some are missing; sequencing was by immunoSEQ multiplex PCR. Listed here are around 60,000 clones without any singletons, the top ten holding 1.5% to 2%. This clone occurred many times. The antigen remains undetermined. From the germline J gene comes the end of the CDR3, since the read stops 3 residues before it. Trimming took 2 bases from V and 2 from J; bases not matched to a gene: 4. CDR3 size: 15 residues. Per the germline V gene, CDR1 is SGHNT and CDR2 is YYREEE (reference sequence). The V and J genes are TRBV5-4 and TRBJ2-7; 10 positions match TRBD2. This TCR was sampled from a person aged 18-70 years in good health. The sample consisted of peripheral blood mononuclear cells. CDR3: CASSFGLAVPYEQYF. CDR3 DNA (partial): TGTGCCAGCAGCTTCGGACTAGCGGTCCCCTACGAG.